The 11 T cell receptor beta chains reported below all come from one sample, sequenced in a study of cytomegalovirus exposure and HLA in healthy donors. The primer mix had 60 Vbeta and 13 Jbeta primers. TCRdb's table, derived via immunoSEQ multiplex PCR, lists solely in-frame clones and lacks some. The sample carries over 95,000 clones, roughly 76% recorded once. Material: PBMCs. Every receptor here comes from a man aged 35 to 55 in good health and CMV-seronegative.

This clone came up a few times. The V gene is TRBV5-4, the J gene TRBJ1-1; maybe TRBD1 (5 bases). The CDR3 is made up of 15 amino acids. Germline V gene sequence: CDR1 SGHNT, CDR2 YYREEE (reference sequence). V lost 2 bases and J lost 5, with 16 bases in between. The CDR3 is CASSLGEQVGTEAFF. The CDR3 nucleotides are TGTGCCAGCAGCTTAGGGGAACAGGTGGGGACTGAAGCTTTCTTT.

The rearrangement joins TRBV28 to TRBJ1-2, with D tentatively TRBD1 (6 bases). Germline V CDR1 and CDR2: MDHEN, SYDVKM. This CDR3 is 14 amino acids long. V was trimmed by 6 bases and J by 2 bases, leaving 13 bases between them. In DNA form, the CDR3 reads TGTGCCAGCAGGATTACAGGGCACAACTATGGCTACACCTTC. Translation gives CASRITGHNYGYTF.

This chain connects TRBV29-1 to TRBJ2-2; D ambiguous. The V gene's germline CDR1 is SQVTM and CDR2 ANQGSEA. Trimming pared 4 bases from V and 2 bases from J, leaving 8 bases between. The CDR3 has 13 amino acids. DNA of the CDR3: TGCAGCGTTGTGATCAGAAACACCGGGGAGCTGTTTTTT. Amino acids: CSVVIRNTGELFF.

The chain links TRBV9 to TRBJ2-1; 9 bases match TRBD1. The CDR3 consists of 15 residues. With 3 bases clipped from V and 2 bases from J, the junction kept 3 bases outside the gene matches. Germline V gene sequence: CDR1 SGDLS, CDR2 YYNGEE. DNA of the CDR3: TGTGCCAGCAGCGCGGGACAGGGAGCCTACAATGAGCAGTTCTTC. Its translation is CASSAGQGAYNEQFF.

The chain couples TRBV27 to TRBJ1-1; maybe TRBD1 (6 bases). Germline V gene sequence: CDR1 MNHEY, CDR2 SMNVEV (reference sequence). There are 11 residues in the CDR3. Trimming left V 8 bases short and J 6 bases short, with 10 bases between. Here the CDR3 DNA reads TGTGCCAGCCGATACAGGGCTGAAGCTTTCTTT. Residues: CASRYRAEAFF.

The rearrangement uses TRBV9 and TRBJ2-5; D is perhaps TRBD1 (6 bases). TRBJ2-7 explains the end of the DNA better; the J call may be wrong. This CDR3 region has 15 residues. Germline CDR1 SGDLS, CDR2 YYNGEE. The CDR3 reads CASSPNLGGSYEQYF. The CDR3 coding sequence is TGTGCCAGCAGCCCTAATTTAGGGGGCTCCTACGAGCAGTACTTC.

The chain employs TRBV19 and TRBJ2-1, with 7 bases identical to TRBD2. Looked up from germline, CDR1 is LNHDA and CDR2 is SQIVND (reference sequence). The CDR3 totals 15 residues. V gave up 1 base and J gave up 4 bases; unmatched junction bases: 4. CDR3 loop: CASSIVTSRYNEQFF. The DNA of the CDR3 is TGTGCCAGTAGTATAGTGACTAGCAGGTACAATGAGCAGTTCTTC.

The DNA for the CDR3 is TGTGCCAGCAGCTTAGCGCGGGGGGCTAGCGGGATGTCGACGCAGTATTTT. It is translated as CASSLARGASGMSTQYF. The rearrangement links TRBV11-3 to TRBJ2-3; 9 bases are a match to TRBD2. This CDR3 is built from 17 residues. V shed 1 base and J 9 bases; nucleotides not matched to a gene: 14. Germline-derived CDR1 and CDR2 are SGHNT and YENEEA.

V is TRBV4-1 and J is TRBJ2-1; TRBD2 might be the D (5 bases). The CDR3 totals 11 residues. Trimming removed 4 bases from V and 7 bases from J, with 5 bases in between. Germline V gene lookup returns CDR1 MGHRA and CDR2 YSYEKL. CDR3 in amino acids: CASSPGNEQFF. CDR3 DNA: TGCGCCAGCAGCCCGGGGAATGAGCAGTTCTTC.

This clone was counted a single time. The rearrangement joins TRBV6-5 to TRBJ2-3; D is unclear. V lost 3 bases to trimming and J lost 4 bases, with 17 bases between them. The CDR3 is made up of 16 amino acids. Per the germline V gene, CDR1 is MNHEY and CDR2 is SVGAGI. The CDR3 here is CASSYKKREIPDTQYF. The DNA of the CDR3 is TGTGCCAGCAGTTATAAGAAGCGCGAAATACCAGATACGCAGTATTTT.

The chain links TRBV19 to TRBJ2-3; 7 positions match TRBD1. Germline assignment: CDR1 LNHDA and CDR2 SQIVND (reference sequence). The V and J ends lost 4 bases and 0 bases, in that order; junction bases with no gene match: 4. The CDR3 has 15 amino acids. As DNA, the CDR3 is TGTGCCAGTAGTACCGGGACAGCTAGCACAGATACGCAGTATTTT. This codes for CASSTGTASTDTQYF.